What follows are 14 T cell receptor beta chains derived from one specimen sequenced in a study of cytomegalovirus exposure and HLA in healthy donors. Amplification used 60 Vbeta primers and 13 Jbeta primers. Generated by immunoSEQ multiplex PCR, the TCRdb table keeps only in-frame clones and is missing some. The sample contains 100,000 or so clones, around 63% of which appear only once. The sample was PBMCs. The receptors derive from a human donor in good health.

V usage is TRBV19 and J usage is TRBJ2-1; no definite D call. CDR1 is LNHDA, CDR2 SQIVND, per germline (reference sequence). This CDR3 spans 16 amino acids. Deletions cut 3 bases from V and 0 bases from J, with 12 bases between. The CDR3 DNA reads TGTGCCAGTAGTATTCACCCGGTGAGCTCCTACAATGAGCAGTTCTTC. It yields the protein CASSIHPVSSYNEQFF. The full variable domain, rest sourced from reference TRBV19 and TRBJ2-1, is DGGITQSPKYLFRKEGQNVTLSCEQNLNHDAMYWYRQDPGQGLRLIYYSQIVNDFQKGDIAEGYSVSREKKESFPLTVTSAQKNPTAFYLCASSIHPVSSYNEQFFGPGTRLTVL.

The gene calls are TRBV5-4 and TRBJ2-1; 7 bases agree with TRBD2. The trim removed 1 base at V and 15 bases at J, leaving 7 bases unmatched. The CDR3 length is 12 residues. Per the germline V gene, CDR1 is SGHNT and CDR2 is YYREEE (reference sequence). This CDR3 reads CASSLFGGWPFF. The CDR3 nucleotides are TGTGCCAGCAGCTTGTTCGGGGGGTGGCCGTTCTTC. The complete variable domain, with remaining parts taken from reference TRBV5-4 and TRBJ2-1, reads ETGVTQSPTHLIKTRGQQVTLRCSSQSGHNTVSWYQQALGQGPQFIFQYYREEENGRGNFPPRFSGLQFPNYSSELNVNALELDDSALYLCASSLFGGWPFFGPGTRLTVL.

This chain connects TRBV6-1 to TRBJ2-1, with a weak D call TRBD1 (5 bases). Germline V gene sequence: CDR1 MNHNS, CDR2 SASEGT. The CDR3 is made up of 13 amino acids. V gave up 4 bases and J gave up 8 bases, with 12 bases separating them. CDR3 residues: CASSVSGLDEQFF. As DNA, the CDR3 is TGTGCCAGCAGTGTGTCAGGGTTGGATGAGCAGTTCTTC.

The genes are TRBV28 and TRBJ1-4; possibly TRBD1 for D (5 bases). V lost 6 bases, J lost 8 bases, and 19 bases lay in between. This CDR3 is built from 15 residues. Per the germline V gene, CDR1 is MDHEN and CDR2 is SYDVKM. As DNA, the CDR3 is TGTGCCAGCAGGGATTGGGGGGAGGGCCTAGAAAAACTGTTTTTT. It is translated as CASRDWGEGLEKLFF. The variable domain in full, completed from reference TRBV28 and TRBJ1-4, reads DVKVTQSSRYLVKRTGEKVFLECVQDMDHENMFWYRQDPGLGLRLIYFSYDVKMKEKGDIPEGYSVSREKKERFSLILESASTNQTSMYLCASRDWGEGLEKLFFGSGTQLSVL.

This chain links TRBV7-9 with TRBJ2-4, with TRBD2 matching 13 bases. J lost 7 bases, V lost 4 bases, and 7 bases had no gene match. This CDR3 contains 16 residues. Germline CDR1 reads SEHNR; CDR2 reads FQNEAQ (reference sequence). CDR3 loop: CASSSPLAGGPNIQYF. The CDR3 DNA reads TGTGCCAGCAGCTCCCCACTAGCGGGAGGGCCGAACATTCAGTACTTC. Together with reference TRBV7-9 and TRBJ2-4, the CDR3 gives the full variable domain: DTGVSQNPRHKITKRGQNVTFRCDPISEHNRLYWYRQTLGQGPEFLTYFQNEAQLEKSRLLSDRFSAERPKGSFSTLEIQRTEQGDSAMYLCASSSPLAGGPNIQYFGAGTRLSVL.

The CDR3 region is CSVSQTGGLNTEAFF. Here the CDR3 DNA reads TGCAGCGTTTCACAAACGGGGGGACTGAACACTGAAGCTTTCTTT. The chain is built from TRBV29-1 and TRBJ1-1; D perhaps matches TRBD1 (5 bases). V gave up 5 bases and J gave up 0 bases, with 16 bases separating them. The length of the CDR3 is 15 residues. Germline values: CDR1 SQVTM, CDR2 ANQGSEA.

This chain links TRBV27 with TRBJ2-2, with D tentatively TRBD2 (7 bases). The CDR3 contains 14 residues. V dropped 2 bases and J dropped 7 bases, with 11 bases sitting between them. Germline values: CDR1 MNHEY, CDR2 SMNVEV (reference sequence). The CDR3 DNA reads TGTGCCAGCAGTTTAGGGAGGGGGGTCGGGGAGCTGTTTTTT. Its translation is CASSLGRGVGELFF.

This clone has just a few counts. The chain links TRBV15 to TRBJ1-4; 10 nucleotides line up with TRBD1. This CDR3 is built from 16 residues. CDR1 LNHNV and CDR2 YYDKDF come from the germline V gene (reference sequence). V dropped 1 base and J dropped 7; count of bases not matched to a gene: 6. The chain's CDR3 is CATSRVAGQGSEKLFF. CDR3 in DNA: TGTGCCACCAGCAGAGTAGCGGGACAGGGGAGTGAAAAACTGTTTTTT.

The CDR3 spells CASSLGGTGGQPQHF. DNA of the CDR3: TGTGCCAGCAGTTTAGGCGGGACAGGGGGTCAGCCCCAGCATTTT. The chain is built from TRBV28 and TRBJ1-5; 11 bases are shared with TRBD1. Germline V gene lookup returns CDR1 MDHEN and CDR2 SYDVKM. The trim removed 2 bases at V and 6 bases at J, leaving 3 bases unmatched. The CDR3 consists of 15 residues.

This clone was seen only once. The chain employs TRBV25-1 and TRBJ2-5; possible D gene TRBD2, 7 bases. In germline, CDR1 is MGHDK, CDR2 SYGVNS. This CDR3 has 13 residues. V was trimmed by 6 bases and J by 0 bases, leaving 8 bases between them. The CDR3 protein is CASSGGHQETQYF. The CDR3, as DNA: TGTGCCAGCAGCGGGGGGCACCAAGAGACCCAGTACTTC.

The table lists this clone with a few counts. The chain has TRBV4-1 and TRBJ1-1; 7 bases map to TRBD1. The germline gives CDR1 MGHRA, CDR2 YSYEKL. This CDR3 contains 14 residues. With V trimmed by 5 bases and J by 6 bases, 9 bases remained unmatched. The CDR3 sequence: CASSSPRDSAEAFF. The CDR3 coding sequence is TGCGCCAGCAGCTCCCCCCGGGACAGCGCTGAAGCTTTCTTT.

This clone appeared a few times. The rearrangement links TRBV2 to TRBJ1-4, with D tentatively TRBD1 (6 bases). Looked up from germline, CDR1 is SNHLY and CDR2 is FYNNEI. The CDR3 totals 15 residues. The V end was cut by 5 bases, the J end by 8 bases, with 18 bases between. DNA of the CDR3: TGTGCCAGCAGTCCTACGGGGGGGCTTCTCGAAAAACTGTTTTTT. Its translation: CASSPTGGLLEKLFF.

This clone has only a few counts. In nucleotides, the CDR3 is TGTGCCAGCAGCTCGGTCGCTGAAGCTTTCTTT. Translating it yields CASSSVAEAFF. The rearrangement joins TRBV5-6 to TRBJ1-1; D gene uncertain. The V gene lost 3 bases and the J gene lost 6 bases, with 6 bases spanning the gap. Germline CDR1 and CDR2: SGHDT and YYEEEE. The CDR3 has 11 residues. The full variable domain, its missing parts supplied by reference TRBV5-6 and TRBJ1-1, is DAGVTQSPTHLIKTRGQQVTLRCSPKSGHDTVSWYQQALGQGPQFIFQYYEEEERQRGNFPDRFSGHQFPNYSSELNVNALLLGDSALYLCASSSVAEAFFGQGTRLTVV.

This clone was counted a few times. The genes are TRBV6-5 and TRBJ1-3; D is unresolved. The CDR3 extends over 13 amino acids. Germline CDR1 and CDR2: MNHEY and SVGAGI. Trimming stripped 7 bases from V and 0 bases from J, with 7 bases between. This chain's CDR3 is CASKRSSGNTIYF. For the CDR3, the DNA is TGTGCCAGCAAACGGAGCTCTGGAAACACCATATATTTT.